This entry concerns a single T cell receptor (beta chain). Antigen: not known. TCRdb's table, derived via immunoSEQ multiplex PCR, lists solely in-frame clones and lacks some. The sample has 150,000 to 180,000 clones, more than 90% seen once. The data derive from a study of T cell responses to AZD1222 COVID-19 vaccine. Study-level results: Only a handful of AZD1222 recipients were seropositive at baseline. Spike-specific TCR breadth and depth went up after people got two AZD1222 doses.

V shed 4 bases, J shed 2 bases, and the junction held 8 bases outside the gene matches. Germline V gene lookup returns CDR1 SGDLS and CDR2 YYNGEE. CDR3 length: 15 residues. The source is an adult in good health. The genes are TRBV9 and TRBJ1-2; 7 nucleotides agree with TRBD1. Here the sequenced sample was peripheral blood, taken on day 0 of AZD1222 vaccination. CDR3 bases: TGTGCCAGCAGCCCCTTAGGACAGGTGAACTATGGCTACACCTTC. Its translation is CASSPLGQVNYGYTF.